A selection of T cell receptor beta chains follows, all from one sample in a study of blood T cell repertoires in COVID-19. This table comes from immunoSEQ multiplex PCR, and its TCRdb copy is limited to in-frame clones, with some not included. The table includes tens of thousands of clones, more than 75% detected once. Sequenced sample: peripheral blood. All receptors derive from a man older than 75 with active or convalescent COVID-19. The CDR3 runs from the conserved cysteine through the conserved F or W. The D gene is left open where the match is weak. The size entry is marked missing in some rows and otherwise reads once, few, many or a size class.

v_call	d_call	j_call	clone_size	cdr3_nt	cdr3_aa
TRBV18	TRBD2	TRBJ2-1	-	TGTGCCAGCTCACGGAGCGGGACTTCCTACAATGAGCAGTTCTTC	CASSRSGTSYNEQFF
TRBV2	-	TRBJ1-1	-	TGTGCCAGCAGTGACTTTGAAGCTTTCTTT	CASSDFEAFF
TRBV24-1	-	TRBJ1-6	-	TGTGCCACCAGTGCGGGGGACTCCTATAATTCACCCCTCCACTTT	CATSAGDSYNSPLHF
TRBV3-1/TRBV3-2	-	TRBJ2-3	-	TGTGCCAGCAGCCAAGCGGGGGCGCAGTATTTT	CASSQAGAQYF
TRBV19	-	TRBJ2-3	-	TGTGCCAGTAGTATGGAGCGAGGGAGAACCGATACGCAGTATTTT	CASSMERGRTDTQYF
TRBV6-2/TRBV6-3	TRBD2	TRBJ2-1	once	TGTGCCAGCAGCCTGACTAGCGGGGCGTACAATGAGCAGTTCTTC	CASSLTSGAYNEQFF
TRBV27	TRBD1	TRBJ1-5	-	TGTGCCAGCCGACCGGACAGGCTAAATCAGCCCCAGCATTTT	CASRPDRLNQPQHF
TRBV15	-	TRBJ1-2	-	TGTGCCACCAGCAGAGACAGTGGGCGGGTTTATGGCTACACCTTC	CATSRDSGRVYGYTF
TRBV7-2	-	TRBJ1-1	-	TGTGCCAGCAGCTCCTACGCGGGGAAGGCTGAAGCTTTCTTT	CASSSYAGKAEAFF
TRBV19	TRBD2	TRBJ2-1	-	TGTGCCAGTAGTATAGATCGACTAGCGGGAGCCTACAATGAGCAGTTCTTC	CASSIDRLAGAYNEQFF
TRBV6-5	-	TRBJ2-3	-	TGTGCCAGCACCAACAGGGTCACAGATACGCAGTATTTT	CASTNRVTDTQYF
TRBV18	-	TRBJ1-1	-	TGTGCCAGCTCACCCCTTCCAGGGGAAGCTTTCTTT	CASSPLPGEAFF
TRBV12-5	-	TRBJ2-2	-	TGTGCTAGTGGTCCCTCCCGAGGCGGACAGTCGAACACCGGGGAGCTGTTTTTT	CASGPSRGGQSNTGELFF
TRBV11-2	TRBD1	TRBJ2-5	-	TGTGCCAGCAGCTCCACGACAGGGGGCCAAGAGACCCAGTACTTC	CASSSTTGGQETQYF
TRBV6-1	-	TRBJ2-2	-	TGTGCCAGCAGTGAAGTGGCGGGATCGGTGACCGGGGAGCTGTTTTTT	CASSEVAGSVTGELFF
TRBV11-2	TRBD2	TRBJ2-1	-	TGTGCCAGCAGCTTATTGGGTCTAGCGGGGAACAATGAGCAGTTCTTC	CASSLLGLAGNNEQFF
TRBV15	TRBD1	TRBJ2-3	-	TGTGCCACCAGCAAGGCTGGGACAGATAAGCATACGCAGTATTTT	CATSKAGTDKHTQYF
TRBV6-5	-	TRBJ1-5	-	TGTGCCAGCAGTTCGGGTCTCAATCAGCCCCAGCATTTT	CASSSGLNQPQHF
TRBV9	-	TRBJ1-2	-	TGTGCCAGCAGCGTATTGGGCCAGGACTATGGCTACACCTTC	CASSVLGQDYGYTF
TRBV28	TRBD2	TRBJ2-1	-	TGTGCCAGCACTCTAGCGGGGTACAATGAGCAGTTCTTC	CASTLAGYNEQFF
TRBV10-3	-	TRBJ2-3	-	TGTGCCATCAGTGAGTCGATGGCAGGGTTAAGCACAGATACGCAGTATTTT	CAISESMAGLSTDTQYF
TRBV5-1	TRBD1	TRBJ2-3	-	TGCGCCAGCAGCTTGGAGGGACAGGGGAGCACAGATACGCAGTATTTT	CASSLEGQGSTDTQYF
TRBV10-1	TRBD1	TRBJ1-4	-	TGCGCCAGCAGACCTAGGACAGGGCGCGAAAAACTGTTTTTT	CASRPRTGREKLFF
TRBV28	-	TRBJ1-1	once	TGTGCCAGCAGTCGGACCAGGGGCGTGGAAACTGAAGCTTTCTTT	CASSRTRGVETEAFF
TRBV30	TRBD2	TRBJ2-3	once	TGTGCCTGGAGGGGTCTAGCGGGAGTAACAGATACGCAGTATTTT	CAWRGLAGVTDTQYF
TRBV20-1	-	TRBJ2-1	-	TGCAGTGCTAACCAGTACAATGAGCAGTTCTTC	CSANQYNEQFF
TRBV6-5	-	TRBJ1-1	-	TGTGCCCCACTCCCGGAGGGGAACACTGAAGCTTTCTTT	CAPLPEGNTEAFF
TRBV6-1	-	TRBJ1-2	few	TGTGCCAGCAGTGACCGCCTGTCGGGTGGCTACACCTTC	CASSDRLSGGYTF
TRBV6-2/TRBV6-3	-	TRBJ1-3	-	TGTGCCAGCAGTTACGCCAGAGGCTCTGGAAACACCATATATTTT	CASSYARGSGNTIYF
TRBV6-5	TRBD1	TRBJ1-2	-	TGTGCCAGCAGTCCCGGACAGGGGGACTATGGCTACACCTTC	CASSPGQGDYGYTF
TRBV3-1/TRBV3-2	TRBD1	TRBJ1-6	-	TGTGCCAGCAGCCAAGATACAGGGGCGTATTCACCCCTCCACTTT	CASSQDTGAYSPLHF
TRBV25-1	TRBD1	TRBJ1-3	-	TGTGCCAGCAGTGAACCTGACAGGGGGCATGCTGGAAACACCATATATTTT	CASSEPDRGHAGNTIYF
TRBV7-8	-	TRBJ1-1	-	TGTGCCAGCAGCTTAGCCAACATGAACACTGAAGCTTTCTTT	CASSLANMNTEAFF
TRBV5-1	-	TRBJ1-2	-	TGCGCCAGCAGCTTGGAGTCCAGGGCTTATGGCTACACCTTC	CASSLESRAYGYTF
TRBV29-1	-	TRBJ1-1	-	TGCAGCGTGGGAGCAGGGGCAGGGAACACTGAAGCTTTCTTT	CSVGAGAGNTEAFF
TRBV6-1	TRBD1	TRBJ2-5	-	TGTGCCAGCAGTGAGTTGTCAGGGGGCGCTGGGACCCAGTACTTC	CASSELSGGAGTQYF
TRBV10-1	TRBD1	TRBJ2-2	few	TGCGCCAGCAGTACAGGGGGGACCGGGGAGCTGTTTTTT	CASSTGGTGELFF
TRBV14	-	TRBJ1-1	few	TGTGCCAGCAGCCTGACGCGGGGAGTCGCTGAAGCTTTCTTT	CASSLTRGVAEAFF
TRBV6-1	-	TRBJ2-4	-	TGTGCCAGCAGTGAAGGTCTAGCCAAAAACATTCAGTACTTC	CASSEGLAKNIQYF